This TCR beta chain was captured by sequencing in a study of shared clonotypes between healthy human individuals. Repertoires were generated with immunoSEQ multiplex PCR, while TCRdb's copy carries only in-frame clones and drops some. The data show 2 million to 2.5 million clones, 85% to 95% seen once. The CDR3 is 15 amino acids. Germline-derived CDR1 and CDR2 are SNHLY and FYNNEI. Trimming removed 4 bases at V and 1 base at J, with 10 bases between. This clone was observed a few times. The receptor was derived from a man aged 18 to 35 in good health. The V gene is TRBV2, the J gene TRBJ2-2; D unresolved. Sequences were obtained from naive CD4+ T cells sorted from blood. Subset indicated: CD45RA+ positively selected. CDR3 bases: TGTGCCAGCAGTGGTAGCAGGTTGAACACCGGGGAGCTGTTTTTT. Translated: CASSGSRLNTGELFF.